Reported below is one TCR beta chain. The antigen remains undetermined. These data originate in a study of cytomegalovirus exposure and HLA in healthy donors. Broader study findings: Cytomegalovirus association was listed for 170 or so TCR beta chains. Several of the most significant clusters appeared, in a later analysis, to be linked to common viral pathogens.

PCR involved 60 Vbeta and 13 Jbeta primers. Sequencing was performed with immunoSEQ multiplex PCR; in TCRdb, only in-frame clones are kept and a portion is missing. The sample yields about 200,000 clones, 70% to 80% seen once. The CDR3 runs to 16 residues. J gave up 4 bases and V 6 bases, and 9 bases lay outside the gene matches. Germline loops: CDR1 SGHAT, CDR2 FQNNGV. The specimen sequenced was PBMCs. The J gene is TRBJ1-3, the V gene TRBV11-2; TRBD1 matches 10 bases. The receptor comes from a woman aged 25 to 39 in good health and CMV-seropositive. The CDR3 spells CASRRPGQGMGNTIYF. For the CDR3, the DNA is TGTGCCAGCAGACGTCCGGGACAGGGGATGGGAAACACCATATATTTT.